This is a list of T cell receptor beta chains from one sample in a study of graft-versus-host responses after intestinal transplantation. These TCRs are of unknown antigen specificity. Clones were sequenced by immunoSEQ multiplex PCR, and TCRdb holds only the in-frame ones, with some missing. The sample holds about 39,000 clones, about 95% seen once. The sequencing here drew on unstimulated CD8+ T cells sorted from spleen or lymph node cells, taken before transplant. These receptors originate from a human donor who was the organ donor for an intestinal transplant. CDR3s include the opening cysteine and the closing phenylalanine or tryptophan. Each record gives: J gene, D gene, clone size, V gene, CDR3 DNA, CDR3 protein. D genes are given only for firm matches. Some rows have no size entry. The others give once, few or many, or a class for an expanded clone.

>TRBJ1-2|.|.|TRBV4-1
TGCGCCAGCAGCCAAATGTCAGGCGGTGGCTACACCTTC
CASSQMSGGGYTF
>TRBJ2-2|TRBD2|.|TRBV2
TGTGCCAGCAGTCTCCATGGTCTAGCGGGGCCCTCGAACACCGGGGAGCTGTTTTTT
CASSLHGLAGPSNTGELFF
>TRBJ1-4|.|.|TRBV5-1
TGCGCCAGCAGCTTGGCGGCAAATGAAAAACTGTTTTTT
CASSLAANEKLFF
>TRBJ2-7|TRBD1|.|TRBV19
TGTGCCAGTAGCGCCGGGACAGGGAGCTCCTACGAGCAGTACTTC
CASSAGTGSSYEQYF
>TRBJ2-7|.|.|TRBV4-1
TGCGCCAGCAGCCAAGGGGGGTCATACGAGCAGTACTTC
CASSQGGSYEQYF
>TRBJ1-5|.|.|TRBV7-9
TGTGCCAGCAGCTTTTCCGAAAGCAATCAGCCCCAGCATTTT
CASSFSESNQPQHF
>TRBJ1-1|.|.|TRBV6-1
TGTGCCAGCAGTGAAAGAGTAGGACTCACTGAAGCTTTCTTT
CASSERVGLTEAFF
>TRBJ2-3|.|few|TRBV12-5
TGTGCTAGTGGTTTGCGGGTCAGGGTGGCAGATACGCAGTATTTT
CASGLRVRVADTQYF
>TRBJ2-5|TRBD1|.|TRBV4-1
TGCGCCAGCAGCCACCAGGGGGCCCAAGAGACCCAGTACTTC
CASSHQGAQETQYF
>TRBJ2-7|.|.|TRBV27
TGTGCCAGCAGGGGGAGGCCCGACGAGCAGTACTTC
CASRGRPDEQYF
>TRBJ1-1|.|.|TRBV4-3
TGCGCCAGCAGCCAAGACAGGGCCGGGTACACTGAAGCTTTCTTT
CASSQDRAGYTEAFF
>TRBJ1-2|.|.|TRBV4-1
TGCGCCAGCAGCCCAGAAGGCGGAGGTTTTAACTATGGCTACACCTTC
CASSPEGGGFNYGYTF
>TRBJ2-3|TRBD2|.|TRBV29-1
TGCAGCGTTGAAGGGACTAGCGCTAGCACAGATACGCAGTATTTT
CSVEGTSASTDTQYF
>TRBJ2-3|TRBD2|.|TRBV5-6
TGTGCCAGCAGCTGGGGACTAGCGGGGCCTCTTTACACAGATACGCAGTATTTT
CASSWGLAGPLYTDTQYF
>TRBJ2-7|TRBD2|.|TRBV13
TGTGCCAGCAGCAGCCCCCGGACTAGCGGGATATACGAGCAGTACTTC
CASSSPRTSGIYEQYF
>TRBJ2-7|.|.|TRBV5-6
TGTGCCAGCAGCTTGGCACGGAGAGAGGTTGGGTACGAGCAGTACTTC
CASSLARREVGYEQYF
>TRBJ1-1|.|.|TRBV6-5
TGTGCCAGCAGTTACTCAGGGGGGCAAGGAGCTTTCTTT
CASSYSGGQGAFF
>TRBJ1-6|.|.|TRBV6-5
TGTGCCAGCAGTTCCCGCACGACTATGGAGAATTCACCCCTCCACTTT
CASSSRTTMENSPLHF
>TRBJ2-5|.|.|TRBV4-3
TGCGCCAGCAGCCAACGAACAGCGGACGCTCCCTTGGGGGAGACCCAGTACTTC
CASSQRTADAPLGETQYF
>TRBJ2-7|.|.|TRBV19
TGTGCCAGTAGTATATCGGATGCCCACGAGCAGTACTTC
CASSISDAHEQYF
>TRBJ2-1|TRBD2|.|TRBV7-6
TGTGCCAGCAGCTTAGCCCATGGCGGGGGGGGAAGCTCCTACAATGAGCAGTTCTTC
CASSLAHGGGGSSYNEQFF
>TRBJ1-2|.|.|TRBV20-1
TGCAGTGTCAACGTCGTCTATGGCTACACCTTC
CSVNVVYGYTF
>TRBJ2-3|.|.|TRBV5-6
TGTGCCAGCAGGCAAGAGGCAGATACGCAGTATTTT
CASRQEADTQYF
>TRBJ2-1|.|.|TRBV6-5
TGTGCCAGCAGATCCCAGGGGAATGAGCAGTTCTTC
CASRSQGNEQFF